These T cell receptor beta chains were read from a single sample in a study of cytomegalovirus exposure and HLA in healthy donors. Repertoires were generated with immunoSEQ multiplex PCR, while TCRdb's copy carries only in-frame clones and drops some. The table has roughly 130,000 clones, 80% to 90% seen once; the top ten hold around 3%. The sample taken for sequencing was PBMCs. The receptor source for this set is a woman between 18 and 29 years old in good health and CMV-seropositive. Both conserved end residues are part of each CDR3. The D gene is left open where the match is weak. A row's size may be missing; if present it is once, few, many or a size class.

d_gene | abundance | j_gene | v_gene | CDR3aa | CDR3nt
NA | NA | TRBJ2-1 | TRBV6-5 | CASSYPSGDEQFF | TGTGCCAGCAGTTACCCCTCCGGGGATGAGCAGTTCTTC
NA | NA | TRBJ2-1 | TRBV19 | CASSIDQWNEQFF | TGTGCCAGTAGTATAGATCAGTGGAATGAGCAGTTCTTC
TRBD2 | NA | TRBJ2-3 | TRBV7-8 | CASSPRGEYTDTQYF | TGTGCCAGCAGCCCGCGGGGGGAGTACACAGATACGCAGTATTTT
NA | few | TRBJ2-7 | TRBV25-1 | CASSANYEQYF | TGTGCCAGCAGTGCAAACTACGAGCAGTACTTC
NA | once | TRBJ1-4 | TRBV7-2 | CASSPIGLGEKLFF | TGTGCCAGCAGCCCGATCGGACTGGGAGAAAAACTGTTTTTT
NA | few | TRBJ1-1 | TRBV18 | CASSPPTLGNTEAFF | TGTGCCAGCTCACCACCTACTCTAGGGAACACTGAAGCTTTCTTT
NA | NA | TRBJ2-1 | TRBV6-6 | CASSPFNEQFF | TGTGCCAGCAGTCCCTTTAATGAGCAGTTCTTC
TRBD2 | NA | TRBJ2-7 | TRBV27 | CASSLSGAGAFYEQYF | TGTGCCAGCAGTTTAAGTGGAGCGGGGGCCTTCTACGAGCAGTACTTC
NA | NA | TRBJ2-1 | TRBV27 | CASSLSWEYYNEQFF | TGTGCCAGCAGTTTATCTTGGGAGTACTACAATGAGCAGTTCTTC
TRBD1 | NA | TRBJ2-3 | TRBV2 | CASRKQGDLTTDTQYF | TGTGCCAGCAGGAAACAGGGGGACCTAACCACAGATACGCAGTATTTT
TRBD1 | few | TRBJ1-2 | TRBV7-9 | CASSLGGQGGYGYTF | TGTGCCAGCAGCTTAGGGGGACAGGGAGGCTATGGCTACACCTTC
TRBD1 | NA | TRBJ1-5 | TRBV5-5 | CASSLAGQGGQPQHF | TGTGCCAGCAGCTTGGCAGGACAGGGGGGTCAGCCCCAGCATTTT
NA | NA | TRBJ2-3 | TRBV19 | CASGEVTRSTDTQYF | TGTGCCAGTGGCGAGGTGACTCGTAGCACAGATACGCAGTATTTT
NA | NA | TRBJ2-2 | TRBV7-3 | CASSLELGELFF | TGTGCCAGCAGCTTAGAACTCGGGGAGCTGTTTTTT
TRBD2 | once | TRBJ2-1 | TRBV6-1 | CASGLAGGPQFF | TGTGCCAGCGGACTAGCGGGGGGGCCCCAGTTCTTC
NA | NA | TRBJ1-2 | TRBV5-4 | CASSADSLTGGYTF | TGTGCCAGCAGCGCGGACAGCCTTACAGGGGGCTACACCTTC
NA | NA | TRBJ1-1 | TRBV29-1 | CSVENPGNTEAFF | TGCAGCGTTGAAAATCCGGGGAACACTGAAGCTTTCTTT